This T cell receptor beta chain comes out of a study of T-cell memory formation after mild COVID-19. Study background: TCR clusters showed largely donor specificity.

Amplification by 5'RACE using constant-segment primers produced TCR alpha and TCR beta cDNA libraries that carried sample barcodes and UMIs. Via MiXCR, TCRdb re-called the 5' RACE reads, giving one row per CDR3 protein. The profile shows a few hundred thousand distinct CDR3 sequences, about 17% of them singletons. Germline assignment: CDR1 KGHSH and CDR2 LQKENI. The CDR3 totals 19 residues. Trimming at V came to 0 bases and at J to 1 base, leaving 11 bases not matched to a gene. Study outcomes and limitations: There were some responding clones in pre-infection memory, which suggested that cross-reactive memory had joined. Shrinking CD4+ clones resided mostly in CM and EM, and CD8+ ones in EMRA.

Of note for this clonotype: Its antigen is as yet unknown.

The receptor was derived from a man between 18 and 35 years old who had mild COVID-19 (a few samples of this study predate the infection). Cell type and time point are not known. The chain has TRBV18 and TRBJ2-1, with TRBD2 matching over 8 bases. Sequencing input: PBMCs or a T cell subset sorted from them (not recorded which). CDR3 sequence (DNA): TGTGCCAGCTCACCACCTCCCCTGGCGGGGGGAGGATCCTACAATGAGCAGTTCTTC. It codes for CASSPPPLAGGGSYNEQFF.